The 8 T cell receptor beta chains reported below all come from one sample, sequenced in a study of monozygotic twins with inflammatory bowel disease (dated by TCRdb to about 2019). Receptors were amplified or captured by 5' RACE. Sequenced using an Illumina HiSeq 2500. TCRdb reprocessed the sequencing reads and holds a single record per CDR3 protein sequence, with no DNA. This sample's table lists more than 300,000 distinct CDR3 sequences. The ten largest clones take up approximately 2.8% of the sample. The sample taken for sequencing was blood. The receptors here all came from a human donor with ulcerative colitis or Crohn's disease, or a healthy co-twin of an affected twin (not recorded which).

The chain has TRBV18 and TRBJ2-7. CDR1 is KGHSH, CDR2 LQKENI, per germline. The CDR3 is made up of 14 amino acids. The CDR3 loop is CASSPVQGLVEQYF.

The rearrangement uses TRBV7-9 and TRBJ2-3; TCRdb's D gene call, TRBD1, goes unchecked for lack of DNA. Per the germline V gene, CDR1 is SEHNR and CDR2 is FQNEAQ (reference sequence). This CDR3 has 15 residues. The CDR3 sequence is CASSLTGSGADTQYF.

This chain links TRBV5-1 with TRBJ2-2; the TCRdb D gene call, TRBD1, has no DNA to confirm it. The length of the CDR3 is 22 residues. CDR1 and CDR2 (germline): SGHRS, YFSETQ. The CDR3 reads CASSPTLTGTGALLSNTGELFF. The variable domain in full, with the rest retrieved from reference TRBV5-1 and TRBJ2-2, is KAGVTQTPRYLIKTRGQQVTLSCSPISGHRSVSWYQQTPGQGLQFLFEYFSETQRNKGNFPGRFSGRQFSNSRSEMNVSTLELGDSALYLCASSPTLTGTGALLSNTGELFFGEGSRLTVL.

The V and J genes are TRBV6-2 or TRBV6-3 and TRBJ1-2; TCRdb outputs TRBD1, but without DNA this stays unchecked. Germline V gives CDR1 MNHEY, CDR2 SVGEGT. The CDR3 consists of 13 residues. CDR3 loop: CASSKQSGDGYTF.

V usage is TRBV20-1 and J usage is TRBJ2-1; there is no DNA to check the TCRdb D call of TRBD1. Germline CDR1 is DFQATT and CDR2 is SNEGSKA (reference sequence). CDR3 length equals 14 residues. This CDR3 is CSAPDRVGYNEQFF.

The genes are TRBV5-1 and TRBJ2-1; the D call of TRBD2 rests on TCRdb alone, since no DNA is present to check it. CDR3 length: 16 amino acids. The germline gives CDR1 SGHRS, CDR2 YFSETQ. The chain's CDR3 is CASKELAGGSYNEQFF.

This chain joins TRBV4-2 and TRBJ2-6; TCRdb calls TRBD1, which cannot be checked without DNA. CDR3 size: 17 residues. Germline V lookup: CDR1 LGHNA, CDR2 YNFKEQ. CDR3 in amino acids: CASSRQGLGDGANVLTF.

The CDR3 sequence is CASSVGQGTTNEKLFF. V is TRBV25-1 and J is TRBJ1-4; the D call of TRBD1 rests on TCRdb alone, since no DNA is present to check it. This CDR3 region has 16 residues. Germline V gene lookup returns CDR1 MGHDK and CDR2 SYGVNS.